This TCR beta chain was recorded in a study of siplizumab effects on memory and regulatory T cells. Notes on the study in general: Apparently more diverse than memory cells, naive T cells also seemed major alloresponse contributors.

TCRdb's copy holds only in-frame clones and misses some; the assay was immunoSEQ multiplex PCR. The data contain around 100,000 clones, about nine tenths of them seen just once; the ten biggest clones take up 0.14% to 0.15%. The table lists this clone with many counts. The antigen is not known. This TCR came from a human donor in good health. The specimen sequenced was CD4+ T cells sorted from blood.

CDR3 bases: TGTGCCAGCAGAATTATGGAGAACACTGAAGCTTTCTTT. Amino acids: CASRIMENTEAFF. V and J are TRBV2 and TRBJ1-1; no clear D. Trimming removed 6 bases at V and 1 base at J, with 9 bases between. There are 13 residues in the CDR3. In germline, CDR1 is SNHLY, CDR2 FYNNEI.